Shown below are 30 T cell receptor beta chains from a single sample sequenced in a study of T cells expressing NK-cell markers. TCRdb re-analyzed the 5' RACE reads; it lists each CDR3 protein once, without DNA. This specimen shows about 460,000 distinct CDR3 sequences; the ten leading clones hold more than 1.4%. Material for sequencing was blood T cells: a sorted CD56 or NKG2C T cell subset, CD4+ or CD8+ T cells, or bulk PBMC T cells (not recorded which). These receptors originate from a woman aged 45 to 65 in good health.

The chain carries TRBV4-1 and TRBJ2-5; TCRdb outputs TRBD1, but without DNA this stays unchecked. Germline loops: CDR1 MGHRA, CDR2 YSYEKL. This CDR3 contains 14 residues. CDR3 in amino acids: CASSPQGAGETQYF.

The rearrangement uses TRBV20-1 and TRBJ2-3; the TCRdb D gene call, TRBD1, has no DNA to confirm it. CDR3 length: 15 residues. Germline V lookup: CDR1 DFQATT, CDR2 SNEGSKA (reference sequence). This CDR3 reads CSAIPRDRGQDTQYF.

The rearrangement joins TRBV10-3 to TRBJ1-5. CDR1 is ENHRY and CDR2 is SYGVKD in the germline V gene. The CDR3 totals 15 residues. The CDR3 protein is CAISESGQLNQPQHF.

The rearrangement uses TRBV11-2 and TRBJ2-1. The CDR3 length is 13 residues. Germline CDR1 and CDR2: SGHAT and FQNNGV. The CDR3 region is CASSFWQTNEQFF.

The V call is TRBV20-1, the J call TRBJ2-4; the D call of TRBD2 rests on TCRdb alone, since no DNA is present to check it. The CDR3 consists of 20 residues. Germline loops: CDR1 DFQATT, CDR2 SNEGSKA (reference sequence). The CDR3 loop reads CSANSQMGLAERPTKNIQYF.

The chain recombines TRBV12-3 or TRBV12-4 with TRBJ1-1; TCRdb's assignment of TRBD1 cannot be checked, as there is no DNA. This CDR3 has 14 amino acids. The CDR3 sequence: CASSLLQGNTEAFF.

The rearrangement joins TRBV24-1 to TRBJ2-1; TCRdb proposes TRBD2, but this gene call is untestable without DNA. The CDR3 is 12 residues long. Germline V gene sequence: CDR1 KGHDR, CDR2 SFDVKD. The CDR3 loop reads CATSDGPNEQFF.

This chain connects TRBV9 to TRBJ1-6. Germline V gives CDR1 SGDLS, CDR2 YYNGEE. The length of the CDR3 is 14 residues. CDR3 residues: CASSVTQGGSPLHF.

J is TRBJ1-1 and V is TRBV11-3; TCRdb's D call, TRBD1, is unchecked because there is no DNA. The CDR3 has 14 amino acids. Per germline, CDR1 SGHNT and CDR2 YENEEA. The chain's CDR3 is CASRGLGPVGEAFF.

The chain employs TRBV12-3 or TRBV12-4 and TRBJ1-2. This CDR3 has 15 residues. CDR3: CASSLSGRPGYGYTF.

The V call is TRBV20-1, the J call TRBJ2-1. The CDR3 contains 14 residues. The V gene's germline CDR1 is DFQATT and CDR2 SNEGSKA (reference sequence). CDR3 region: CSARFPRRGNEQFF.

The chain couples TRBV29-1 to TRBJ1-2. CDR1 is SQVTM and CDR2 is ANQGSEA in the germline V gene. CDR3 length equals 13 residues. This CDR3 reads CSVIVGGDYGYTF. Combining the CDR3 with reference TRBV29-1 and TRBJ1-2 gives the whole variable domain SAVISQKPSRDICQRGTSLTIQCQVDSQVTMMFWYRQQPGQSLTLIATANQGSEATYESGFVIDKFPISRPNLTFSTLTVSNMSPEDSSIYLCSVIVGGDYGYTFGSGTRLTVV.

CDR3 sequence: CSAPRGGDEKLFF. V gene TRBV20-1 combines with J gene TRBJ1-4. This CDR3 contains 13 residues. Germline values: CDR1 DFQATT, CDR2 SNEGSKA (reference sequence).

The chain links TRBV20-1 to TRBJ2-7. The germline gives CDR1 DFQATT, CDR2 SNEGSKA (reference sequence). The CDR3 covers 14 residues. The CDR3 sequence is CSARDARSVYEQYF.

The CDR3 sequence: CASRTIQGARNTIYF. This rearrangement joins TRBV6-2 or TRBV6-3 to TRBJ1-3; TCRdb picks TRBD1, but there is no DNA to check that call. The CDR3 length is 15 residues. The germline gives CDR1 MNHEY, CDR2 SVGEGT.

The J gene is TRBJ2-3, the V gene TRBV20-1. Germline assignment: CDR1 DFQATT and CDR2 SNEGSKA (reference sequence). The CDR3 covers 15 residues. CDR3 region: CSARTLGSFTDTQYF.

The chain has TRBV25-1 and TRBJ2-1; TCRdb's D call of TRBD2 is untestable without DNA. The CDR3 is 17 residues long. Germline lookup yields CDR1 MGHDK and CDR2 SYGVNS. This CDR3 is CASRDDAGTNSYNEQFF.

The chain couples TRBV2 to TRBJ2-1; there is no DNA to check the TCRdb D call of TRBD2. CDR1 is SNHLY and CDR2 is FYNNEI in the germline V gene. The CDR3 loop spans 14 amino acids. CDR3 loop: CASSPGLVVNEQFF.

The chain carries TRBV16 and TRBJ2-3; TCRdb outputs TRBD1, but without DNA this stays unchecked. The length of the CDR3 is 14 residues. Per the germline V gene, CDR1 is KGHSY and CDR2 is FQNENV. Here the CDR3 reads CASSQGQAPDTQYF. Using reference TRBV16 and TRBJ2-3 for the parts outside the CDR3, the full variable domain is GEEVAQTPKHLVRGEGQKAKLYCAPIKGHSYVFWYQQVLKNEFKFLISFQNENVFDETGMPKERFSAKCLPNSPCSLEIQATKLEDSAVYFCASSQGQAPDTQYFGPGTRLTVL.

The CDR3 loop is CASSQAIQGNTEAFF. The chain links TRBV3-1 to TRBJ1-1; TCRdb's assignment of TRBD1 cannot be checked, as there is no DNA. This CDR3 has 15 amino acids. Germline lookup yields CDR1 LGHDT and CDR2 YNNKEL (reference sequence).

The rearrangement links TRBV24-1 to TRBJ2-5. The CDR3 has 15 residues. Germline V gene lookup returns CDR1 KGHDR and CDR2 SFDVKD. The CDR3 here is CATSDHLSSQETQYF.

This CDR3 reads CASSYTTITSGSYEQYF. The rearrangement uses TRBV6-5 and TRBJ2-7; TCRdb lists TRBD2, though no DNA is available to test this call. The germline V gene encodes CDR1 MNHEY and CDR2 SVGAGI. This CDR3 has 17 amino acids.

CDR3 protein: CASSQGRGTAYGYTF. J is TRBJ1-2 and V is TRBV3-1. This CDR3 is built from 15 residues. The germline gives CDR1 LGHDT, CDR2 YNNKEL (reference sequence). The whole variable domain, remainder taken from reference TRBV3-1 and TRBJ1-2, is DTAVSQTPKYLVTQMGNDKSIKCEQNLGHDTMYWYKQDSKKFLKIMFSYNNKELIINETVPNRFSPKSPDKAHLNLHINSLELGDSAVYFCASSQGRGTAYGYTFGSGTRLTVV.

This chain connects TRBV6-6 to TRBJ1-1; TCRdb's D call of TRBD1 is untestable without DNA. CDR3 length: 14 residues. The V gene's germline CDR1 is MNHNY and CDR2 SVGAGI (reference sequence). The CDR3 sequence: CASNYPGENTEAFF.

This chain joins TRBV4-1 and TRBJ1-2. The CDR3 runs to 13 residues. Germline CDR1 reads MGHRA; CDR2 reads YSYEKL. CDR3 protein: CASSQVTGYGYTF.

The CDR3 region is CATSESRNTGELFF. The chain employs TRBV24-1 and TRBJ2-2. This CDR3 has 14 residues. Germline V gene lookup returns CDR1 KGHDR and CDR2 SFDVKD.

V gene TRBV7-3 combines with J gene TRBJ2-1; absent DNA, TCRdb's TRBD1 call cannot be checked. The CDR3 covers 13 residues. The germline V gene has CDR1 SGHTA and CDR2 FQGTGA. CDR3 loop: CASSLVRGHEQFF.

The chain recombines TRBV24-1 with TRBJ2-2; TCRdb's assignment of TRBD1 cannot be checked, as there is no DNA. Looked up from germline, CDR1 is KGHDR and CDR2 is SFDVKD. This CDR3 comprises 15 residues. The CDR3 sequence is CATLPGGANTGELFF.

The chain carries TRBV29-1 and TRBJ1-1. The CDR3 consists of 12 residues. Germline V gives CDR1 SQVTM, CDR2 ANQGSEA. CDR3 in amino acids: CSVSWSDTEAFF.

The V and J genes are TRBV5-6 and TRBJ2-7. The germline CDR1 and CDR2 sequences are SGHDT and YYEEEE. The CDR3 length is 12 residues. The CDR3 spells CASSSNTREQYF.